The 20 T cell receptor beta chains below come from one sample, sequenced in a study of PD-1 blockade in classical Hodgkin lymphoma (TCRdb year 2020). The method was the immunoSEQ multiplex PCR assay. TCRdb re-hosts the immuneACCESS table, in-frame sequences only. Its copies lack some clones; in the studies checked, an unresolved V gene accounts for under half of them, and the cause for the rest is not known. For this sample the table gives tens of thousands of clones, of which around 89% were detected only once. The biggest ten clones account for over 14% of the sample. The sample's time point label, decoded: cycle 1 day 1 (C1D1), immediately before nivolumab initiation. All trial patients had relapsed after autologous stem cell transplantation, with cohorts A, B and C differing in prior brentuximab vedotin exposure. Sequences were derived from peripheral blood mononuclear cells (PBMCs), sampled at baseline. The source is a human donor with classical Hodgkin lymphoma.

CDR3 sequence (DNA): TGTGCCATCAGTGAGCCAGACAGCACCCGACTATTAAAGGACACAGATACGCAGTATTTT. As protein: CAISEPDSTRLLKDTDTQYF. The chain links TRBV10-3 to TRBJ2-3; D may correspond to TRBD1 or TRBD2 (5 bases each). Looked up from germline, CDR1 is ENHRY and CDR2 is SYGVKD. This CDR3 is built from 20 residues. Trimming cost V 2 bases and J 2 bases, with 26 bases left between them.

The CDR3 DNA sequence: TGCAGCGTTACTACGAATAACGACAGGTGGAACACTGAAGCTTTCTTT. This translates into CSVTTNNDRWNTEAFF. The chain couples TRBV29-1 to TRBJ1-1, with TRBD1 as a possible D gene (6 bases). Trimming shortened V by 5 bases and J by 1 base, and 20 bases separated the two germline ends. Germline CDR1 SQVTM, CDR2 ANQGSEA. This CDR3 has 16 amino acids.

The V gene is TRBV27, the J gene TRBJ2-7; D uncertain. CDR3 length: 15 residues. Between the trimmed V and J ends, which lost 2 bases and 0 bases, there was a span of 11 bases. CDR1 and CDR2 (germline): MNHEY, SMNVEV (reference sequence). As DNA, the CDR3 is TGTGCCAGCAGTTTAGAGAGGCATAACTCCTACGAGCAGTACTTC. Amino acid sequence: CASSLERHNSYEQYF.

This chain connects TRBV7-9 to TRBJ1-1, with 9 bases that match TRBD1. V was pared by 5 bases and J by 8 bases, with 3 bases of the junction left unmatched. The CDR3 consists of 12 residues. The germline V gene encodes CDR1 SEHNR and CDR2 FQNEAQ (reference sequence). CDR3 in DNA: TGTGCCAGCAGCACCGGGACAGGGGAAGCTTTCTTT. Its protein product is CASSTGTGEAFF. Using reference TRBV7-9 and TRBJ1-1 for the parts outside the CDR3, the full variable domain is DTGVSQNPRHKITKRGQNVTFRCDPISEHNRLYWYRQTLGQGPEFLTYFQNEAQLEKSRLLSDRFSAERPKGSFSTLEIQRTEQGDSAMYLCASSTGTGEAFFGQGTRLTVV.

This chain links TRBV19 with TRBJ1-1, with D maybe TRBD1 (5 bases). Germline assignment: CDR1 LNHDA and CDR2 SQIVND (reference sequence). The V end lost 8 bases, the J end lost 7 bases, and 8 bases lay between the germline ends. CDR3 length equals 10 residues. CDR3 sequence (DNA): TGTGCCAGTTGGGGCGGTGAAGCTTTCTTT. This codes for CASWGGEAFF.

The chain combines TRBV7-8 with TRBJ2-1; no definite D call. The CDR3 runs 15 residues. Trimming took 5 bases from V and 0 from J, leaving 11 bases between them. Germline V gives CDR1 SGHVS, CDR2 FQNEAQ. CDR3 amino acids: CASSPLSSSYNEQFF. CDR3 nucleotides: TGTGCCAGCAGCCCCCTAAGCAGCTCCTACAATGAGCAGTTCTTC.

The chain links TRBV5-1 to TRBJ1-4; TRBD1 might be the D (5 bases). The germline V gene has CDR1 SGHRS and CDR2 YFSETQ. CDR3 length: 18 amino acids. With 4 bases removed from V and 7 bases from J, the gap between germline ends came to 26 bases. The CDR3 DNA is TGCGCCAGCAGCAACCACCGGGACCGATGGAGGGAGGGTGAAAAACTGTTTTTT. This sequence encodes CASSNHRDRWREGEKLFF.

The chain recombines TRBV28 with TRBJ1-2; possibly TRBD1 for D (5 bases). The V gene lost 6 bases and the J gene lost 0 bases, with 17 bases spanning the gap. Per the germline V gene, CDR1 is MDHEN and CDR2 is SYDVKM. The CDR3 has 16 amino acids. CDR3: CASRPRQNHANYGYTF. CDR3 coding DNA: TGTGCCAGCAGACCTCGACAGAATCACGCTAACTATGGCTACACCTTC.

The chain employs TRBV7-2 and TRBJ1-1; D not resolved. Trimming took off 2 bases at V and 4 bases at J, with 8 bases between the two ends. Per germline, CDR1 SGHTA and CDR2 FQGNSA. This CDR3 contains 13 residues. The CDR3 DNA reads TGTGCCAGCAGCTTAAAGGGTACCACTGAAGCTTTCTTT. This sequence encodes CASSLKGTTEAFF.

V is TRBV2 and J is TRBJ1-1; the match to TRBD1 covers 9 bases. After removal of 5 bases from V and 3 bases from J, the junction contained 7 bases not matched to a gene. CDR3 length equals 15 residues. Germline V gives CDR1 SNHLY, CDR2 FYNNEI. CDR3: CASSFRQGEDTEAFF. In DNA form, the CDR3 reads TGTGCCAGCAGTTTTAGACAGGGGGAGGACACTGAAGCTTTCTTT.

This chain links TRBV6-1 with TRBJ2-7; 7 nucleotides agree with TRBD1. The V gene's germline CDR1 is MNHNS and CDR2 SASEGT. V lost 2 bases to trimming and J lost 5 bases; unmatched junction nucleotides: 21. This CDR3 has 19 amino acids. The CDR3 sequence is CASSEMGQLIRLRLNEQYF. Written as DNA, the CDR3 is TGTGCCAGCAGTGAAATGGGACAGTTGATTCGTCTAAGACTTAACGAGCAGTACTTC.

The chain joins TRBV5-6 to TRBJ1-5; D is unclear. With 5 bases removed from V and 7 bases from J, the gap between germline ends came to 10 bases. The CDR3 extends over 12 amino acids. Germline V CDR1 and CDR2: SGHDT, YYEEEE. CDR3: CASSLQDQPQHF. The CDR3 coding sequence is TGTGCCAGCAGTCTACAAGACCAGCCCCAGCATTTT.

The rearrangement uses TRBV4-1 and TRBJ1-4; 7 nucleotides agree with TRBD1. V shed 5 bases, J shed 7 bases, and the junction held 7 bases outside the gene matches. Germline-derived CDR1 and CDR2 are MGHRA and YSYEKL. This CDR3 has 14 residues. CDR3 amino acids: CASSEGYRGEKLFF. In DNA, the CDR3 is TGCGCCAGCAGCGAAGGGTACAGGGGTGAAAAACTGTTTTTT.

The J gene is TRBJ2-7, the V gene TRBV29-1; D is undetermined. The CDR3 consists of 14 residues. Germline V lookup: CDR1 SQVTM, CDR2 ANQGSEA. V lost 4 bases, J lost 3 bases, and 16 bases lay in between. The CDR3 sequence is CSVVPTGQVYEQYF. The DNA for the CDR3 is TGCAGCGTTGTCCCAACTGGGCAGGTCTACGAGCAGTACTTC.

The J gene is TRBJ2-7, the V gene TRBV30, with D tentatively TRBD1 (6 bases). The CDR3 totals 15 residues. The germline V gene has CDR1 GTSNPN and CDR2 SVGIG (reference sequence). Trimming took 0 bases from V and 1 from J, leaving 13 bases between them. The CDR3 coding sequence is TGTGCCTGGAGTGTAGGGGGAATAGGGTCCTACGAGCAGTACTTC. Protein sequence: CAWSVGGIGSYEQYF.

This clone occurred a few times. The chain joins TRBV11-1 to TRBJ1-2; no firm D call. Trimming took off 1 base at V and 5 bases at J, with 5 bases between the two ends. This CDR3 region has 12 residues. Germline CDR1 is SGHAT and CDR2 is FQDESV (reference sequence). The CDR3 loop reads CASSLGEYGYTF. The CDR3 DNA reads TGTGCCAGCAGCTTAGGCGAGTATGGCTACACCTTC.

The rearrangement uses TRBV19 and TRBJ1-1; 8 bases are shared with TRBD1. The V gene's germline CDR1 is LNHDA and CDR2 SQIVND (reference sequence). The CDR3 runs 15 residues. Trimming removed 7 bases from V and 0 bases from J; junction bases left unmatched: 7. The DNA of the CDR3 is TGTGCCAGTATACAGGGGGACCACATGAACACTGAAGCTTTCTTT. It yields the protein CASIQGDHMNTEAFF.

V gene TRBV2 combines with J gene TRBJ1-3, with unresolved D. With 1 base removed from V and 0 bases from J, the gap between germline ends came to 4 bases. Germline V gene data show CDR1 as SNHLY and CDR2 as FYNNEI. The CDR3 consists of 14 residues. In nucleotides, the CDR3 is TGTGCCAGCAGTGAAGGCCACTCTGGAAACACCATATATTTT. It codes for CASSEGHSGNTIYF. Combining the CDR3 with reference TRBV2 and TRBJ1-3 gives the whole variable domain EPEVTQTPSHQVTQMGQEVILRCVPISNHLYFYWYRQILGQKVEFLVSFYNNEISEKSEIFDDQFSVERPDGSNFTLKIRSTKLEDSAMYFCASSEGHSGNTIYFGEGSWLTVV.

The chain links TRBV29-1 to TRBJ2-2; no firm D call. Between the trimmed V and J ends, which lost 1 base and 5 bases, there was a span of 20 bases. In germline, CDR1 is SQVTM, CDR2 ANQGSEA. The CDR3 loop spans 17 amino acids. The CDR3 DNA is TGCAGCGTTGAAGCGGTAGGTGAAGACTTGAGGACCGGGGAGCTGTTTTTT. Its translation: CSVEAVGEDLRTGELFF.

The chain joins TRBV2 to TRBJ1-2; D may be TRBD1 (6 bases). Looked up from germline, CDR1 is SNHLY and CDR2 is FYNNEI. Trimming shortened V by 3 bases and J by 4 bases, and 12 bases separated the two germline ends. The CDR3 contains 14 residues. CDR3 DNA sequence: TGTGCCAGCAGTGACCGGGGGCGGATCTATGGCTACACCTTC. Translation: CASSDRGRIYGYTF.